These 9 T cell receptor beta chains share one sample of origin, sequenced in a study of shared clonotypes between healthy human individuals. Method: immunoSEQ multiplex PCR; TCRdb's copy keeps in-frame clones and lacks some. This sample has about 2.2 million clones, with roughly 95% found just once. Naive CD8 cells lacked CD45RO, underwent positive selection for CCR7 and left out terminally differentiated effector memory CD45RA+ cells. The sample was naive CD8+ T cells from PBMCs. Receptors were obtained from a man between 18 and 35 years old in good health. Some clones in this sample may be carry-over from other donors' samples.

The rearrangement joins TRBV19 to TRBJ1-1, with TRBD1 as a possible D gene (5 bases). The CDR3 is made up of 13 amino acids. Trimming removed 10 bases at V and 4 bases at J, with 16 bases between. Germline values: CDR1 LNHDA, CDR2 SQIVND (reference sequence). The CDR3: CATGRGPGTEAFF. The DNA of the CDR3 is TGTGCCACCGGACGGGGCCCAGGCACTGAAGCTTTCTTT. Variable domain in full (rest from reference TRBV19 and TRBJ1-1): DGGITQSPKYLFRKEGQNVTLSCEQNLNHDAMYWYRQDPGQGLRLIYYSQIVNDFQKGDIAEGYSVSREKKESFPLTVTSAQKNPTAFYLCATGRGPGTEAFFGQGTRLTVV.

CDR3 nucleotide sequence: TGTGCCAGCAGCGCGGGGACAGTCAGGGGAGATACGCAGTATTTT. This codes for CASSAGTVRGDTQYF. V is TRBV9 and J is TRBJ2-3; TRBD1 matches 7 bases. This CDR3 spans 15 amino acids. CDR1 SGDLS and CDR2 YYNGEE come from the germline V gene. V lost 3 bases to trimming and J lost 5 bases; unmatched junction nucleotides: 9.

This clone was observed a single time. This rearrangement joins TRBV14 to TRBJ2-2; 9 nucleotides line up with TRBD1. Germline V gives CDR1 SGHDN, CDR2 FVKESK. The CDR3 loop spans 14 amino acids. V was pared by 4 bases and J by 7 bases, with 4 bases of the junction left unmatched. The CDR3 nucleotides read TGTGCCAGCAGCCCTCGGACAGGGGTCGGGGAGCTGTTTTTT. It is translated as CASSPRTGVGELFF. Supplemented by reference TRBV14 and TRBJ2-2, the full variable domain reads EAGVTQFPSHSVIEKGQTVTLRCDPISGHDNLYWYRRVMGKEIKFLLHFVKESKQDESGMPNNRFLAERTGGTYSTLKVQPAELEDSGVYFCASSPRTGVGELFFGEGSRLTVL.

The chain has TRBV4-3 and TRBJ2-7; possible D gene TRBD2, 5 bases. Germline CDR1 LGHNA, CDR2 YSLEER. CDR3 size: 13 residues. V shed 4 bases and J shed 0 bases, with 7 bases lying between them. The chain's CDR3 is CASSPRGSYEQYF. DNA for the CDR3: TGCGCCAGCAGCCCCCGGGGCTCCTACGAGCAGTACTTC.

The V gene is TRBV4-2, the J gene TRBJ1-2, with D possibly matching TRBD1 (6 bases). The germline CDR1 and CDR2 sequences are LGHNA and YNFKEQ. The CDR3 length is 19 residues. Trimming took off 0 bases at V and 8 bases at J, with 28 bases between the two ends. CDR3: CASSQEWGANSYLTMGYTF. The CDR3, as DNA: TGTGCCAGCAGCCAAGAGTGGGGGGCAAACTCTTACTTAACTATGGGCTACACCTTC.

The chain recombines TRBV6-6 with TRBJ2-7, with D possibly being TRBD2 (5 bases). Germline CDR1 is MNHNY and CDR2 is SVGAGI (reference sequence). The CDR3 totals 13 residues. Trimming stripped 3 bases from V and 2 bases from J, with 8 bases between. The CDR3 nucleotides read TGTGCCAGCAGTTATGACGGGGCCTACGAGCAGTACTTC. Its protein product is CASSYDGAYEQYF.

This clone has more than one count but fewer than ten. V gene TRBV7-9 combines with J gene TRBJ1-1; D is unresolved. V was trimmed by 2 bases and J by 5 bases, leaving 12 bases between them. The CDR3 contains 14 residues. CDR1 is SEHNR, CDR2 FQNEAQ, per germline (reference sequence). This CDR3 reads CASSLQVGGTEAFF. Here the CDR3 DNA reads TGTGCCAGCAGCTTACAGGTCGGAGGGACTGAAGCTTTCTTT.

V gene TRBV4-1 combines with J gene TRBJ2-1; maybe TRBD1 (6 bases). V was clipped by 2 bases and J by 1 base, with 27 bases between them. The CDR3 spans 21 residues. Germline V gene lookup returns CDR1 MGHRA and CDR2 YSYEKL. CDR3 nucleotides: TGCGCCAGCAGCCAACCCGAACCAGCCAGGGGCACCACCAATTCCTACAATGAGCAGTTCTTC. Encoded protein: CASSQPEPARGTTNSYNEQFF.

This clone was found once. This sequence joins TRBV7-9 and TRBJ2-2; 10 bases match TRBD2. Germline CDR1 is SEHNR and CDR2 is FQNEAQ (reference sequence). The V and J ends lost 5 bases and 6 bases, in that order; junction bases with no gene match: 6. The CDR3 is made up of 15 amino acids. The CDR3 region is CASSALAGVAGELFF. CDR3 bases: TGTGCCAGCAGCGCCCTAGCGGGAGTTGCCGGGGAGCTGTTTTTT.